The next 24 T cell receptor beta chains were all read from a single sample in a study of blood T cell repertoires in COVID-19. Data came from immunoSEQ multiplex PCR; TCRdb stores just in-frame clones and leaves some out. The data show approximately 290,000 clones, approximately 90% seen once. Sample: peripheral blood. The source is a woman aged 55-70 years with acute or convalescent COVID-19.

The chain uses TRBV9 and TRBJ2-1, with unresolved D. V was pared by 4 bases and J by 0 bases, with 14 bases between. This CDR3 has 16 amino acids. Germline CDR1 is SGDLS and CDR2 is YYNGEE. CDR3 coding DNA: TGTGCCAGCAGCCCCCTGACCCCTAGCTCCTACAATGAGCAGTTCTTC. Residues: CASSPLTPSSYNEQFF.

The chain links TRBV24-1 to TRBJ1-2; maybe TRBD1 (5 bases). Trimming removed 1 base at V and 8 bases at J, with 10 bases between. CDR3 length: 13 amino acids. Germline assignment: CDR1 KGHDR and CDR2 SFDVKD. CDR3 sequence: CATSDFQGGGYTF. In nucleotides, the CDR3 is TGTGCCACCAGTGATTTTCAGGGAGGGGGCTACACCTTC.

The chain combines TRBV6-2 or TRBV6-3 with TRBJ1-1; 11 nucleotides align to TRBD1. Germline CDR1 reads MNHEY; CDR2 reads SVGEGT. The CDR3 runs 16 residues. V lost 4 bases to trimming and J lost 1 base; unmatched junction nucleotides: 5. This CDR3 reads CASSLDRGLPNTEAFF. CDR3 coding DNA: TGTGCCAGCAGTTTGGACAGGGGGCTACCGAACACTGAAGCTTTCTTT.

The chain employs TRBV6-6 and TRBJ1-6; D gene uncertain. Germline CDR1 MNHNY, CDR2 SVGAGI (reference sequence). V was trimmed by 6 bases and J by 9 bases, leaving 9 bases between them. The CDR3 extends over 12 amino acids. The DNA of the CDR3 is TGTGCCAGCAGGCCCCCAGGTTCACCCCTCCACTTT. This sequence encodes CASRPPGSPLHF.

CDR3 nucleotides: TGTGCCAGCAGCTTAGTGGTCGTCCAGCGGGGGAACACCGGGGAGCTGTTTTTT. It translates to CASSLVVVQRGNTGELFF. This chain joins TRBV7-8 and TRBJ2-2; the match to TRBD2 covers 7 bases. The CDR3 length is 18 residues. CDR1 is SGHVS, CDR2 FQNEAQ, per germline. V trimming: 1 base; J trimming: 1 base; junction bases outside the gene matches: 9.

The count of this clone is one. In DNA form, the CDR3 reads TGTGCCAGCAGCTCTACAGGGCTTGGCTACACCTTC. It codes for CASSSTGLGYTF. The chain is built from TRBV7-9 and TRBJ1-2; D is possibly TRBD1 (6 bases). In germline, CDR1 is SEHNR, CDR2 FQNEAQ (reference sequence). The CDR3 is 12 residues long. V was pared by 4 bases and J by 7 bases, with 10 bases between.

The chain links TRBV5-1 to TRBJ2-7; D is perhaps TRBD2 (7 bases). The CDR3 runs to 15 residues. In germline, CDR1 is SGHRS, CDR2 YFSETQ. The V end was cut by 5 bases, the J end by 3 bases, with 18 bases between. CDR3 sequence (DNA): TGCGCCAGCAGAGTTCGGGGAGGGGGTCACTACGAGCAGTACTTC. It is translated as CASRVRGGGHYEQYF.

This chain uses TRBV7-8 with TRBJ1-1; a possible D gene is TRBD1 (6 bases). This CDR3 has 13 residues. The germline V gene has CDR1 SGHVS and CDR2 FQNEAQ. Trimming stripped 7 bases from V and 1 base from J, with 10 bases between. The CDR3 spells CASIQGGNTEAFF. Here the CDR3 DNA reads TGTGCCAGCATCCAAGGGGGGAACACTGAAGCTTTCTTT. The variable domain in full, with the rest retrieved from reference TRBV7-8 and TRBJ1-1, is GAGVSQSPRYKVAKRGQDVALRCDPISGHVSLFWYQQALGQGPEFLTYFQNEAQLDKSGLPSDRFFAERPEGSVSTLKIQRTQQEDSAVYLCASIQGGNTEAFFGQGTRLTVV.

This sequence joins TRBV6-1 and TRBJ2-3, with TRBD1 matching 8 bases. CDR1 is MNHNS and CDR2 is SASEGT in the germline V gene. J was trimmed by 1 base and V by 3 bases; bases with no gene match: 9. The CDR3 loop spans 17 amino acids. CDR3: CASSELIPGQGTDTQYF. The CDR3 DNA sequence: TGTGCCAGCAGTGAGCTGATACCGGGACAGGGCACAGATACGCAGTATTTT.

CDR3 DNA sequence: TGTGCCAGTTCCTCCAGGAGAGGGACTGAAGCTTTCTTT. This encodes CASSSRRGTEAFF. This chain links TRBV6-5 with TRBJ1-1; D is unclear. The germline V and J ends were trimmed by 9 bases and 5 bases, with 16 bases remaining between them. This CDR3 has 13 residues. In germline, CDR1 is MNHEY, CDR2 SVGAGI.

V is TRBV6-2 or TRBV6-3 and J is TRBJ2-7; 8 nucleotides match TRBD2. J was trimmed by 2 bases and V by 4 bases; bases with no gene match: 7. Germline assignment: CDR1 MNHEY and CDR2 SVGEGT. The CDR3 is 15 residues long. CDR3 nucleotides: TGTGCCAGCAGTTCCAATCCGGGGGGGCCCTACGAGCAGTACTTC. This sequence encodes CASSSNPGGPYEQYF.

This chain joins TRBV3-1 (or the pseudogene TRBV3-2) and TRBJ2-5, with 9 nucleotides matching TRBD1. The CDR3 is 15 residues long. Germline V CDR1 and CDR2: LGHDT, YNNKEL (reference sequence). V shed 6 bases and J 3 bases; nucleotides not matched to a gene: 8. Written as DNA, the CDR3 is TGTGCCAGCAGTCTAAGACGGGACAGGGAAGAGACCCAGTACTTC. It encodes CASSLRRDREETQYF.

The V call is TRBV28, the J call TRBJ2-6, with D possibly being TRBD2 (6 bases). CDR1 and CDR2 (germline): MDHEN, SYDVKM. Trimming removed 10 bases at V and 2 bases at J, with 9 bases between. The CDR3 covers 13 residues. CDR3 sequence (DNA): TGTGCCACCTCGGGGGCTGGGGCCAACGTCCTGACTTTC. Protein product: CATSGAGANVLTF.

A remark on this clone: This CDR3 is also generated by other DNA sequences in the sample. The rearrangement joins TRBV19 to TRBJ2-7, with 7 bases that match TRBD2. The CDR3 runs to 15 residues. V shed 1 base, J shed 1 base, and the junction held 4 bases outside the gene matches. The germline CDR1 and CDR2 sequences are LNHDA and SQIVND (reference sequence). The CDR3 protein is CASSIGASGSYEQYF. The DNA of the CDR3 is TGTGCCAGTAGTATAGGGGCTAGCGGATCCTACGAGCAGTACTTC.

Note on this clone: The same CDR3 is also encoded by other DNA sequences in this sample. V usage is TRBV18 and J usage is TRBJ1-1; the match to TRBD1 covers 9 bases. The germline CDR1 and CDR2 sequences are KGHSH and LQKENI. The CDR3 is 13 amino acids. V shed 4 bases and J 6 bases; nucleotides not matched to a gene: 3. CDR3 protein: CASSLGQGAEAFF. CDR3 bases: TGTGCCAGCTCACTGGGACAGGGAGCTGAAGCTTTCTTT.

CDR3 DNA sequence: TGTGCCAGTAGTATAGAGTACAGGGGGCGGTCTGAAGCTTTCTTT. It specifies CASSIEYRGRSEAFF. This chain connects TRBV19 to TRBJ1-1; 9 nucleotides align to TRBD1. The CDR3 spans 15 residues. Germline CDR1 is LNHDA and CDR2 is SQIVND (reference sequence). The V segment lost 0 bases and the J segment 6 bases; nucleotides outside the gene matches: 5.

In the case of this clone: A read error may produce the germline difference seen at one junction end. The genes are TRBV2 and TRBJ2-4, with 8 nucleotides matching TRBD2. Per germline, CDR1 SNHLY and CDR2 FYNNEI. The CDR3 has 11 amino acids. The CDR3 coding sequence is TGTGCCAGCAGGACCCGACTAGCGACGGACTTC. Amino acids: CASRTRLATDF.

This chain uses TRBV7-2 with TRBJ1-3, with 8 bases fitting TRBD1. Trimming took 1 base from V and 3 from J; bases not matched to a gene: 8. The germline CDR1 and CDR2 sequences are SGHTA and FQGNSA. This CDR3 spans 17 amino acids. CDR3 residues: CASSLGPSGGLGNTIYF. As DNA, the CDR3 is TGTGCCAGCAGCTTAGGGCCCTCAGGGGGCCTTGGAAACACCATATATTTT.

CDR3 coding DNA: TGTGCCAGCAGTCCCTGGACAGGGTTCGGCAATCAGCCCCAGCATTTT. It specifies CASSPWTGFGNQPQHF. The chain has TRBV27 and TRBJ1-5; 8 nucleotides line up with TRBD1. The junction had 8 bases not matched to a gene; V was cut back by 5 bases and J by 2 bases. Germline V CDR1 and CDR2: MNHEY, SMNVEV (reference sequence). The length of the CDR3 is 16 residues.

The chain couples TRBV23-1 to TRBJ1-2; no clear D. TRBV23-1 is placed among ORFs of uncertain function. The V end lost 2 bases, the J end lost 8 bases, and 12 bases lay between the germline ends. The CDR3 contains 13 residues. The CDR3 DNA is TGCGCCAGCAGTCAAAGGCTTGGAGCAGGCTACACCTTC. As protein: CASSQRLGAGYTF.

The chain has TRBV28 and TRBJ1-3; D not resolved. Per the germline V gene, CDR1 is MDHEN and CDR2 is SYDVKM. The CDR3 sequence is 16 residues long. V was clipped by 3 bases and J by 0 bases, with 12 bases between them. CDR3 amino acids: CASSFSRGSSGNTIYF. The CDR3 coding sequence is TGTGCCAGCAGTTTTTCTCGGGGTAGCTCTGGAAACACCATATATTTT. Using reference TRBV28 and TRBJ1-3 for the parts outside the CDR3, the full variable domain is DVKVTQSSRYLVKRTGEKVFLECVQDMDHENMFWYRQDPGLGLRLIYFSYDVKMKEKGDIPEGYSVSREKKERFSLILESASTNQTSMYLCASSFSRGSSGNTIYFGEGSWLTVV.

CDR3 in DNA: TGTGCCAGTCAGGGGGCGCGGTATGGCTACACCTTC. It codes for CASQGARYGYTF. This chain links TRBV19 with TRBJ1-2, with 8 bases identical to TRBD1. Germline-derived CDR1 and CDR2 are LNHDA and SQIVND (reference sequence). Unmatched junction bases numbered 4, after V lost 8 bases and J lost 5 bases. The CDR3 contains 12 residues.

J is TRBJ1-3 and V is TRBV5-6; D uncertain. Germline lookup yields CDR1 SGHDT and CDR2 YYEEEE. This CDR3 contains 13 residues. V lost 4 bases to trimming and J lost 4 bases, with 9 bases between them. The CDR3 spells CASSPQWGNTIYF. The CDR3 DNA sequence: TGTGCCAGCAGCCCACAGTGGGGAAACACCATATATTTT.

This sequence joins TRBV5-4 and TRBJ2-7, with a weak D call TRBD2 (5 bases). CDR3 length: 14 residues. Between the trimmed V and J ends, which lost 2 bases and 1 base, there was a span of 10 bases. Germline V gives CDR1 SGHNT, CDR2 YYREEE (reference sequence). The CDR3 region has the DNA TGTGCCAGCAGCTTAGCACGGGAATCCTACGAGCAGTACTTC. Its protein is CASSLARESYEQYF.